A selection of T cell receptor beta chains follows, all from one sample in a study of blood T cell repertoires in COVID-19. Only in-frame clones appear in the TCRdb table, and some are missing; sequencing was by immunoSEQ multiplex PCR. Seen here are approximately 300,000 clones, more than 75% observed once, and the top ten hold approximately 1.5%. The sample was peripheral blood. Receptor source: a woman between 50 and 59 years old with acute or convalescent COVID-19. CDR3s include the opening cysteine and the closing phenylalanine or tryptophan.

CASSFGALRTDTQYF,TRBJ2-3,TRBV7-2
CASSGWPGQVKEGYTF,TRBJ1-2,TRBV9
CATKETGNINQPQHF,TRBJ1-5,TRBV19
CASSQTGSIGNTIYF,TRBJ1-3,TRBV18
CASSLDAGSSYNEQFF,TRBJ2-1,TRBV5-1
CATSDDPRTGEGTDTQYF,TRBJ2-3,TRBV24-1
CASSFRTRKGTDTQYF,TRBJ2-3,TRBV28
CASSPPGSGNRPDTQYF,TRBJ2-3,TRBV18
CASRTVSNQPQHF,TRBJ1-5,TRBV28
CASIMNTEAFF,TRBJ1-1,TRBV6-5
CAISPTGGITEAFF,TRBJ1-1,TRBV10-3
CASSLDHGGPGYTF,TRBJ1-2,TRBV7-8
CASSLGPGRGSYEQYF,TRBJ2-7,TRBV27
CASSQFLLRTDYGYTF,TRBJ1-2,TRBV3-1/TRBV3-2
CASSRQGAYEQYF,TRBJ2-7,TRBV28
CASSLGLTYNEQFF,TRBJ2-1,TRBV5-4
CATTTGEGETQYF,TRBJ2-5,TRBV24-1
CASSHVSGRGTGELFF,TRBJ2-2,TRBV4-2
CASSLGQGGAYEQYF,TRBJ2-7,TRBV5-4
CASSPTRTDLRNEQFF,TRBJ2-1,TRBV7-3